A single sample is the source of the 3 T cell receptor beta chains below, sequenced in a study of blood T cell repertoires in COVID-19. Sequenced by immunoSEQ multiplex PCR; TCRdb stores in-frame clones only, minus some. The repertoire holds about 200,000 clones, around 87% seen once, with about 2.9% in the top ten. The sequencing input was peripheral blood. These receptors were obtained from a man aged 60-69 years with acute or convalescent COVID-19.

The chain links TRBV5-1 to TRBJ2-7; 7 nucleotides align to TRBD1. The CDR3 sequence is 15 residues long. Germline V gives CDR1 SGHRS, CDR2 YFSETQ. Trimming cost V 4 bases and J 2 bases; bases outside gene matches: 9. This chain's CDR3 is CASSLGTETTYEQYF. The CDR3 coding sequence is TGCGCCAGCAGCCTAGGGACAGAAACCACCTACGAGCAGTACTTC.

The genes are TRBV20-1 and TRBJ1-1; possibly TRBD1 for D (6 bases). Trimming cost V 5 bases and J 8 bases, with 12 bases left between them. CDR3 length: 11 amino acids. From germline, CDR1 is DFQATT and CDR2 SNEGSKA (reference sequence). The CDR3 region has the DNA TGCAGTGCTTTCTGGGACATCGAAGCTTTCTTT. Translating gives CSAFWDIEAFF.

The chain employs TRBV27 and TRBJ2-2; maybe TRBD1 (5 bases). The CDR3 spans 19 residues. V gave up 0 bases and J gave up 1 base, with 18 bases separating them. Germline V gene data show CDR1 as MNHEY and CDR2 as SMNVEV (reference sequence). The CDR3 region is CASSLSGAVGRRNTGELFF. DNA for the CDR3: TGTGCCAGCAGTTTATCTGGGGCGGTGGGGCGAAGGAACACCGGGGAGCTGTTTTTT.